Each of the 9 T cell receptor beta chains below was sequenced from the same sample in a study of cytomegalovirus exposure and HLA in healthy donors. Primers for the PCR totalled 60 Vbeta and 13 Jbeta. The repertoire was sequenced with immunoSEQ multiplex PCR; TCRdb's copy has only in-frame clones and lacks some. The sample yields 170,000 or so clones, 80% seen once. Sequences were obtained from PBMCs. These receptor sequences come from a boy between 5 and 17 years old in good health and CMV-seronegative.

CDR3 bases: TGTGCCAGCAAGCTCGACTACTCTGGCTCCTACAATGAGCAGTTCTTC. It specifies CASKLDYSGSYNEQFF. The rearrangement uses TRBV2 and TRBJ2-1; possible D gene TRBD2, 5 bases. Germline CDR1 reads SNHLY; CDR2 reads FYNNEI. The CDR3 sequence is 16 residues long. V was shortened by 7 bases and J by 0 bases, with 16 bases between the two germline ends.

The rearrangement links TRBV5-1 to TRBJ1-1, with D uncertain. From germline, CDR1 is SGHRS and CDR2 YFSETQ. V gave up 3 bases and J gave up 7 bases, with 13 bases separating them. The CDR3 is 13 residues long. CDR3: CASSSPWSSEAFF. The CDR3 DNA sequence: TGCGCCAGCAGCTCTCCCTGGTCCAGTGAAGCTTTCTTT.

The V and J genes are TRBV19 and TRBJ1-1; TRBD1 matches 7 bases. The CDR3 covers 16 residues. Germline CDR1 and CDR2: LNHDA and SQIVND (reference sequence). V was pared by 5 bases and J by 0 bases, with 9 bases of the junction left unmatched. The CDR3 DNA is TGTGCCAGTAGTCCTCACAGGGGCCTTCTGAACACTGAAGCTTTCTTT. Translating gives CASSPHRGLLNTEAFF.

The CDR3 spells CASSILWSTGGNQPQHF. The CDR3, as DNA: TGTGCCAGTAGTATCCTTTGGAGCACAGGGGGCAATCAGCCCCAGCATTTT. V is TRBV19 and J is TRBJ1-5, with TRBD1 matching 7 bases. The germline V gene has CDR1 LNHDA and CDR2 SQIVND (reference sequence). Unmatched junction bases numbered 10, after V lost 3 bases and J lost 2 bases. This CDR3 contains 17 residues.

A remark on this clone: The germline gene is not matched at one end of the junction; a read error may be the cause. The V call is TRBV30, the J call TRBJ1-6, with D possibly matching TRBD1 (6 bases). CDR1 is GTSNPN and CDR2 is SVGIG in the germline V gene (reference sequence). The CDR3 has 15 amino acids. The CDR3 sequence: CAWSVGEGDQGTITF. CDR3 DNA sequence: TGTGCCTGGAGTGTTGGTGAGGGGGACCAAGGGACCATTACCTTT. Complete variable domain (other parts from reference TRBV30 and TRBJ1-6): SQTIHQWPATLVQPVGSPLSLECTVEGTSNPNLYWYRQAAGRGLQLLFYSVGIGQISSEVPQNLSASRPQDRQFILSSKKLLLSDSGFYLCAWSVGEGDQGTITFGNGTRLTVT.

A single count supports this clone. The rearrangement joins TRBV11-3 to TRBJ1-3, with D tentatively TRBD1 (6 bases). V gave up 5 bases and J gave up 7 bases, with 18 bases separating them. In germline, CDR1 is SGHNT, CDR2 YENEEA. CDR3 length: 15 amino acids. Written as DNA, the CDR3 is TGTGCCAGCAGCCCCGCGGGGGCTTTCCGTAACACCATATATTTT. Translation gives CASSPAGAFRNTIYF.

The chain links TRBV12-5 to TRBJ2-3, with 13 bases lining up with TRBD2. Per germline, CDR1 LGHNT and CDR2 FRNRAP. V lost 3 bases, J lost 5 bases, and 5 bases stayed unmatched. The CDR3 is 16 amino acids. The CDR3 DNA reads TGTGCTAGTGGTTTTACTAGCGGGGGGGCCAAAGATACGCAGTATTTT. Translated: CASGFTSGGAKDTQYF.

This sequence joins TRBV6-1 and TRBJ1-2, with TRBD1 as a possible D gene (5 bases). The CDR3 has 14 amino acids. Germline lookup yields CDR1 MNHNS and CDR2 SASEGT. Trimming cost V 8 bases and J 6 bases, with 19 bases left between them. CDR3: CASAVPGVEDGYTF. The CDR3 region has the DNA TGTGCCAGCGCGGTCCCGGGGGTTGAGGATGGCTACACCTTC.

The chain employs TRBV6-6 and TRBJ1-2; D gene ambiguous. Germline lookup yields CDR1 MNHNY and CDR2 SVGAGI (reference sequence). Between the trimmed V and J ends, which lost 2 bases and 0 bases, there was a span of 7 bases. The CDR3 spans 14 residues. Here the CDR3 reads CASSYATANYGYTF. In DNA form, the CDR3 reads TGTGCCAGCAGTTACGCTACAGCTAACTATGGCTACACCTTC.